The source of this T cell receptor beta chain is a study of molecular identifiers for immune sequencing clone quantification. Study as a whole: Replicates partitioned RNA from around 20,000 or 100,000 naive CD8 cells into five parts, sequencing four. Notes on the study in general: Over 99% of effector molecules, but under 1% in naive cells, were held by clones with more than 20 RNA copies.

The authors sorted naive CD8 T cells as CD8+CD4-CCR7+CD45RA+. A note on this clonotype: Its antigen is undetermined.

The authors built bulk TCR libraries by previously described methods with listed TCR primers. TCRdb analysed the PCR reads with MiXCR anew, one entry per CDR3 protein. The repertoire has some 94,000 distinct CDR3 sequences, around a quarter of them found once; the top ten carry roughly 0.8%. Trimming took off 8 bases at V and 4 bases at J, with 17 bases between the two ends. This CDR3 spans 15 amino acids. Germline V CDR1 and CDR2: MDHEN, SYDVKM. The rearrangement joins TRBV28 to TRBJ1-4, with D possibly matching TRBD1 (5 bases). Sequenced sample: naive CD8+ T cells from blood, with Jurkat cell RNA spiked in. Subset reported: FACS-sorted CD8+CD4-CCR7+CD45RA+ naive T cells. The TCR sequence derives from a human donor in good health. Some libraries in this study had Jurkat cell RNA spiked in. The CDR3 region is CASRSEQAYNEKLFF. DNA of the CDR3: TGTGCCAGCCGATCCGAACAGGCCTATAATGAAAAACTGTTTTTT.